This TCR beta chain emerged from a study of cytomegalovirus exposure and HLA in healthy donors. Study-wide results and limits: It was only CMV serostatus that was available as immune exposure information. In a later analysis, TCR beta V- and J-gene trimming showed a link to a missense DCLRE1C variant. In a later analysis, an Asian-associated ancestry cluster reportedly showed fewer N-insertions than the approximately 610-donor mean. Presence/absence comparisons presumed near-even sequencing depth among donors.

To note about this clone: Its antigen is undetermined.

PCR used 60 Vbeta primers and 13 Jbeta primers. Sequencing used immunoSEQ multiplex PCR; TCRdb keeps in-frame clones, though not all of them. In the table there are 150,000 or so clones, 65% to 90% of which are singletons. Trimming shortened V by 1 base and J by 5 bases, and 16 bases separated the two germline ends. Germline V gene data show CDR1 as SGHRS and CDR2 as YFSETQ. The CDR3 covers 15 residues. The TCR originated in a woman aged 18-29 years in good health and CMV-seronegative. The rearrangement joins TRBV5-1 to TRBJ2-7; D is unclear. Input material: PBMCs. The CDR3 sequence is CASSLSVSANHEQYF. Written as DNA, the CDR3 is TGCGCCAGCAGCTTGTCTGTGTCTGCGAATCACGAGCAGTACTTC.